Reported below is one TCR beta chain. This sample was included in a study of blood T cell repertoires in COVID-19. Here immunoSEQ multiplex PCR was the method, and the copy in TCRdb shows in-frame clones only, minus some. The profile shows around 150,000 clones, around 91% of them singletons. This CDR3 is built from 21 residues. J gave up 1 base and V 5 bases, and 17 bases lay outside the gene matches. The germline V gene encodes CDR1 SGHTA and CDR2 FQGTGA. This receptor was taken from a woman aged 55-75 years with active COVID-19. This chain uses TRBV7-3 with TRBJ2-2; 12 nucleotides align to TRBD2. Sequenced input: peripheral blood. DNA for the CDR3: TGTGCCAGCAGCCCCTTTCTAGCGGGAGGGCAAACTTACGGGAACACCGGGGAGCTGTTTTTT. Translating it yields CASSPFLAGGQTYGNTGELFF.